These 25 T cell receptor beta chains share one sample of origin, sequenced in a study of blood T cells in healthy people across ages. The second PCR ran roughly 7 to 12 cycles with a sample-barcoded 5' primer and J-beta primers. TCRdb reprocessed the 5' RACE reads with MiXCR, giving one entry per CDR3 protein. Of some 1.7 million distinct CDR3 sequences listed, approximately 30% were seen once; the top ten hold 7% to 9%. Sequencing used blood. The receptors were sampled from a woman aged 30 to 39 in good health.

V gene TRBV2 combines with J gene TRBJ2-1, with 13 bases fitting TRBD2. CDR1 and CDR2 from the germline V gene are SNHLY and FYNNEI. The V segment lost 1 base and the J segment 6 bases; nucleotides outside the gene matches: 3. The CDR3 has 16 residues. The CDR3 loop is CASSEVRLAGGNEQFF. CDR3 coding DNA: TGTGCCAGCAGTGAAGTTAGACTAGCGGGGGGCAATGAGCAGTTCTTC. The entire variable domain, with the rest obtained from reference TRBV2 and TRBJ2-1, is as follows: EPEVTQTPSHQVTQMGQEVILRCVPISNHLYFYWYRQILGQKVEFLVSFYNNEISEKSEIFDDQFSVERPDGSNFTLKIRSTKLEDSAMYFCASSEVRLAGGNEQFFGPGTRLTVL.

This sequence joins TRBV24-1 and TRBJ2-5, with TRBD1 as a possible D gene (5 bases). The germline gives CDR1 KGHDR, CDR2 SFDVKD. There are 15 residues in the CDR3. V lost 4 bases and J lost 1, with 12 bases in between. The CDR3 nucleotides read TGTGCCACCAGTGACCCGGACACGTCCCAAGAGACCCAGTACTTC. It specifies CATSDPDTSQETQYF.

This sequence joins TRBV29-1 and TRBJ1-2; D possibly corresponds to TRBD1 (6 bases). The CDR3 is 13 residues long. In germline, CDR1 is SQVTM, CDR2 ANQGSEA. Trimming left V 1 base short and J 6 bases short, with 12 bases between. As DNA, the CDR3 is TGCAGCGTTGAAGGTGCAGGGGTGGATGGCTACACCTTC. Encoded protein: CSVEGAGVDGYTF.

This clonotype was counted many times. This rearrangement joins TRBV5-1 to TRBJ2-7, with D maybe TRBD1 (5 bases). Trimming shortened V by 0 bases and J by 3 bases, and 10 bases separated the two germline ends. Germline V gives CDR1 SGHRS, CDR2 YFSETQ. This CDR3 is 14 amino acids long. CDR3 sequence: CASSLEAGNYEQYF. In nucleotides, the CDR3 is TGCGCCAGCAGCTTGGAAGCAGGGAACTACGAGCAGTACTTC. The full variable domain, its missing parts supplied by reference TRBV5-1 and TRBJ2-7, is KAGVTQTPRYLIKTRGQQVTLSCSPISGHRSVSWYQQTPGQGLQFLFEYFSETQRNKGNFPGRFSGRQFSNSRSEMNVSTLELGDSALYLCASSLEAGNYEQYFGPGTRLTVT.

This clonotype was seen many times. The V and J genes are TRBV9 and TRBJ2-6, with 7 nucleotides matching TRBD2. Germline CDR1 and CDR2: SGDLS and YYNGEE. V lost 0 bases to trimming and J lost 0 bases; unmatched junction nucleotides: 6. The CDR3 has 18 amino acids. CDR3 amino acids: CASSVDLAGGSGANVLTF. The CDR3 DNA sequence: TGTGCCAGCAGCGTAGATTTAGCGGGCGGCTCTGGGGCCAACGTCCTGACTTTC. Using reference TRBV9 and TRBJ2-6 for the parts outside the CDR3, the full variable domain is DSGVTQTPKHLITATGQRVTLRCSPRSGDLSVYWYQQSLDQGLQFLIQYYNGEERAKGNILERFSAQQFPDLHSELNLSSLELGDSALYFCASSVDLAGGSGANVLTFGAGSRLTVL.

As for this clonotype: An end of the junction does not agree with germline; a read error may underlie this. This chain uses TRBV28 with TRBJ2-7; tentative D call: TRBD1 (6 bases). The DNA end is a closer match to TRBJ2-5, so the J assignment may be wrong. CDR3 size: 16 residues. From germline, CDR1 is MDHEN and CDR2 SYDVKM. In DNA form, the CDR3 reads TGTGCCGGCAGTTTTATGGTTGACAGGCGGGCCCGGACCCAGTACTTC. This encodes CAGSFMVDRRARTQYF.

The chain uses TRBV20-1 and TRBJ1-2; no reliable D call. This CDR3 has 12 residues. The V gene lost 6 bases and the J gene lost 7 bases, with 15 bases spanning the gap. Germline CDR1 and CDR2: DFQATT and SNEGSKA (reference sequence). CDR3 in amino acids: CSALRIGSGYTF. CDR3 nucleotides: TGCAGTGCCCTCCGGATTGGGAGTGGCTACACCTTC.

The chain recombines TRBV29-1 with TRBJ2-3; D not certain. The CDR3 spans 12 residues. Germline CDR1 SQVTM, CDR2 ANQGSEA. The CDR3 bases are TGCAACGCTCTAGACGGCACAGATACGCAGTATTTT. Encoded protein: CNALDGTDTQYF.

The chain joins TRBV7-3 to TRBJ1-1; 7 bases agree with TRBD1. CDR1 and CDR2 (germline): SGHTA, FQGTGA. This CDR3 is 17 amino acids long. After removal of 5 bases from V and 4 bases from J, the junction contained 16 bases not matched to a gene. CDR3 in amino acids: CASSKQGWGLLGTEAFF. CDR3 coding DNA: TGTGCCAGCAGCAAACAGGGGTGGGGACTTTTGGGCACTGAAGCTTTCTTT.

This clonotype has only a few counts. The chain couples TRBV7-9 to TRBJ2-1; 8 positions match TRBD1. With V trimmed by 3 bases and J by 5 bases, 9 bases remained unmatched. The length of the CDR3 is 16 residues. From germline, CDR1 is SEHNR and CDR2 FQNEAQ (reference sequence). This CDR3 reads CASSLLGQGLHNEQFF. Here the CDR3 DNA reads TGTGCCAGCAGCTTGTTAGGACAGGGACTCCACAATGAGCAGTTCTTC.

The table lists this clonotype with many counts. The chain links TRBV5-1 to TRBJ2-1; possible D gene TRBD2, 6 bases. V gave up 0 bases and J gave up 6 bases, with 7 bases separating them. CDR3 length: 13 amino acids. The germline gives CDR1 SGHRS, CDR2 YFSETQ. This CDR3 reads CASSLGRGNEQFF. Written as DNA, the CDR3 is TGCGCCAGCAGCTTGGGGCGGGGCAATGAGCAGTTCTTC.

This clonotype was recorded many times. The chain couples TRBV27 to TRBJ2-7; tentative D call: TRBD2 (5 bases). CDR3 length equals 14 residues. Trimming took off 7 bases at V and 2 bases at J, with 15 bases between the two ends. The germline CDR1 and CDR2 sequences are MNHEY and SMNVEV (reference sequence). CDR3 sequence (DNA): TGTGCCAGCACCCCCCGGGAAGGCACCTACGAGCAGTACTTC. As protein: CASTPREGTYEQYF.

As regards this clonotype: This may be a read error: a much more frequent sequence differs by one nucleotide. V gene TRBV20-1 combines with J gene TRBJ2-1, with TRBD2 identical over 9 bases. The J call is in doubt because the DNA end fits TRBJ2-7 better. The CDR3 has 16 amino acids. Germline CDR1 is DFQATT and CDR2 is SNEGSKA (reference sequence). Here the CDR3 reads CSARGSGTSSYNEQYF. CDR3 nucleotide sequence: TGCAGTGCTAGAGGGAGCGGGACTAGCTCCTACAATGAGCAGTACTTC.

J is TRBJ2-7 and V is TRBV20-1; D ambiguous. Trimming left V 3 bases short and J 7 bases short, with 7 bases between. The V gene's germline CDR1 is DFQATT and CDR2 SNEGSKA (reference sequence). The CDR3 consists of 10 residues. CDR3 DNA sequence: TGCAGTGCTAGTCTGGATGAGCAGTACTTC. Translated: CSASLDEQYF.

The CDR3: CASSLSRELFF. DNA for the CDR3: TGTGCCAGCAGTTTGTCTCGGGAGCTGTTTTTT. The V gene is TRBV27, the J gene TRBJ2-2; D call uncertain. V was pared by 3 bases and J by 9 bases, with 5 bases between. The CDR3 loop spans 11 amino acids. Germline V gene data show CDR1 as MNHEY and CDR2 as SMNVEV (reference sequence).

The genes are TRBV2 and TRBJ1-1; D unresolved. The CDR3 has 13 residues. V shed 7 bases and J shed 10 bases, with 19 bases lying between them. The germline V gene has CDR1 SNHLY and CDR2 FYNNEI. This CDR3 is CASKTSQESGAFF. The CDR3 DNA is TGTGCCAGCAAGACATCTCAGGAAAGTGGAGCTTTCTTT.

The chain employs TRBV10-2 and TRBJ2-1, with 8 bases lining up with TRBD2. The DNA end is more similar to TRBJ2-7, so the J call may be wrong. The CDR3 loop spans 13 amino acids. Germline V lookup: CDR1 WSHSY, CDR2 SAAADI. The CDR3 region is CATSGSPYNEQYF. CDR3 coding DNA: TGCGCCACCAGCGGGAGCCCCTACAATGAGCAGTACTTC.

The chain links TRBV11-2 to TRBJ1-4; the D is unclear. This CDR3 has 14 amino acids. The germline V gene encodes CDR1 SGHAT and CDR2 FQNNGV. Trimming cost V 0 bases and J 8 bases, with 10 bases left between them. CDR3 residues: CASSLDQTGEKLFF. The CDR3, as DNA: TGTGCCAGCAGCTTAGATCAAACGGGGGAAAAACTGTTTTTT.

The chain uses TRBV10-3 and TRBJ2-4; D perhaps matches TRBD2 (6 bases). The CDR3 covers 16 residues. Per the germline V gene, CDR1 is ENHRY and CDR2 is SYGVKD. Trimming took off 5 bases at V and 6 bases at J, with 20 bases between the two ends. The CDR3 protein is CAISPDELLEGNIQYF. Here the CDR3 DNA reads TGTGCCATCAGTCCTGACGAGCTCTTGGAGGGAAACATTCAGTACTTC.

This clonotype was counted between two and nine times. The junction shows a germline mismatch at one end, possibly a read error. This chain links TRBV5-1 with TRBJ1-1; tentative D call: TRBD1 (6 bases). Germline CDR1 is SGHRS and CDR2 is YFSETQ. The CDR3 extends over 15 amino acids. CDR3 residues: CASSTQGLQNTEAFF. DNA for the CDR3: TGTGCCAGCAGCACTCAGGGGCTGCAGAACACTGAAGCTTTCTTT. Together with reference TRBV5-1 and TRBJ1-1, the CDR3 gives the full variable domain: KAGVTQTPRYLIKTRGQQVTLSCSPISGHRSVSWYQQTPGQGLQFLFEYFSETQRNKGNFPGRFSGRQFSNSRSEMNVSTLELGDSALYLCASSTQGLQNTEAFFGQGTRLTVV.

This clonotype was picked up a small number of times. One junction end does not reproduce the germline sequence, and a read error may be involved. V is TRBV9 and J is TRBJ2-5; the match to TRBD2 covers 7 bases. This CDR3 contains 16 residues. Germline CDR1 reads SGDLS; CDR2 reads YYNGEE. The DNA of the CDR3 is TGTGCCAGCAGCGTAGATATGGGGACTAACCAACAGACCCAGTACTTC. Its protein product is CASSVDMGTNQQTQYF.

This clonotype has just a few counts. The chain has TRBV18 and TRBJ2-7; D may match TRBD1 or TRBD2 (5 bases each). TRBJ2-5 matches the DNA end more closely, so the J call is doubtful. The CDR3 is made up of 15 amino acids. The germline CDR1 and CDR2 sequences are KGHSH and LQKENI. Here the CDR3 DNA reads TGTGCCAGCTCACCATTTGGGGGAGTCGCTGAGACCCAGTACTTC. This translates into CASSPFGGVAETQYF.

Concerning this clonotype itself: A much larger clone lies one base from this, so it may be a read error. The chain employs TRBV12-3 or TRBV12-4 and TRBJ2-1; 12 bases are shared with TRBD2. The DNA end is a closer match to TRBJ2-7, so the J assignment may be wrong. This CDR3 region has 14 residues. Written as DNA, the CDR3 is TGTGCCAGCAGAGGACTAGCGGGGTACAATGAGCAGTACTTC. This codes for CASRGLAGYNEQYF.

The CDR3 DNA reads as TGTGCCAGCAGTGTCGCGGGGCTTTCGAATGGCTACACCTTC. This sequence encodes CASSVAGLSNGYTF. This chain uses TRBV2 with TRBJ1-2; a possible D gene is TRBD1 (5 bases). V lost 4 bases and J 6 bases, leaving 15 bases between the germline ends. Germline V gene lookup returns CDR1 SNHLY and CDR2 FYNNEI. CDR3 length equals 14 residues.

The chain carries TRBV9 and TRBJ1-1, with D uncertain. Germline assignment: CDR1 SGDLS and CDR2 YYNGEE. V was clipped by 0 bases and J by 1 base, with 4 bases between them. The CDR3 runs 13 residues. The CDR3 protein is CASSVASNTEAFF. DNA of the CDR3: TGTGCCAGCAGCGTAGCCTCGAACACTGAAGCTTTCTTT.